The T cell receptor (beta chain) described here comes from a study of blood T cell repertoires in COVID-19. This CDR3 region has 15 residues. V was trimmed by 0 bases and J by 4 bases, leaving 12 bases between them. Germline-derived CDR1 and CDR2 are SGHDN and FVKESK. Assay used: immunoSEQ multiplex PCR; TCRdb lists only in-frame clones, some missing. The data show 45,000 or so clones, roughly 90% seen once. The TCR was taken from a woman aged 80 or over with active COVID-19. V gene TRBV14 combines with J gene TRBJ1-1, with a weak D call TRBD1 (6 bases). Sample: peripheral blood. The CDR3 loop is CASSQDQGLVTEAFF. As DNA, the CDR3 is TGTGCCAGCAGCCAAGATCAGGGGTTGGTCACTGAAGCTTTCTTT.